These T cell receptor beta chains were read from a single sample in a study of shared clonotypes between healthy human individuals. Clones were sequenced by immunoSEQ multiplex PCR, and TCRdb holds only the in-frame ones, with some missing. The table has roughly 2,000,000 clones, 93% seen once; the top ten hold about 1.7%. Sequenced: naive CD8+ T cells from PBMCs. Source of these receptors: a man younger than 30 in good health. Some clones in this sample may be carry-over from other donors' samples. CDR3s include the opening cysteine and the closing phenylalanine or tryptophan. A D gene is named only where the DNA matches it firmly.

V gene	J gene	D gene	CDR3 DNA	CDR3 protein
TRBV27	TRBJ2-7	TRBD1	TGTGCCAGCAGTCCTTTTCCGGGACAGGGGTACGAGCAGTACTTC	CASSPFPGQGYEQYF
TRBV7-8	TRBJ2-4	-	TGTGCCAGCAGTCATCAACTAGTCCGGCCAGGCAAAGCCAAAAACATTCAGTACTTC	CASSHQLVRPGKAKNIQYF
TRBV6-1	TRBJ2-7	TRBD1	TGTGCCAGCAGCGCTACAGGGGGTTACGGCTACGAGCAGTACTTC	CASSATGGYGYEQYF
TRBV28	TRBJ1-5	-	TGTGCCAGCAGTCGGACCGCTAGCAATCAGCCCCAGCATTTT	CASSRTASNQPQHF
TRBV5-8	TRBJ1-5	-	TGTGCCAGCAGCTTAGGGGACCGTAACAGCAATCAGCCCCAGCATTTT	CASSLGDRNSNQPQHF
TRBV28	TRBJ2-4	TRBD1	TGTGCCAGCAGTCCGGGGACAGGCAGAAACATTCAGTACTTC	CASSPGTGRNIQYF
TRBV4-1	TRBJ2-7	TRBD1	TGCGCCAGCAGCCAAGAGTCACAGGGGGCTTACGAGCAGTACTTC	CASSQESQGAYEQYF
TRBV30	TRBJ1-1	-	TGTGCCTGGAGCAGGATGAGGGCTGACACTGAAGCTTTCTTT	CAWSRMRADTEAFF
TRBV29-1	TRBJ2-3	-	TGCAGCGCCCCGTTGGATTTGGGGTCGCAGTATTTT	CSAPLDLGSQYF
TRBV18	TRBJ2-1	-	TGTGCCAGCCGCGACACCTACAATGAGCAGTTCTTC	CASRDTYNEQFF
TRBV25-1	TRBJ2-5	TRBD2	TGTGCCAGCAGTCCCCCGGGGGGAGAGACCCAGTACTTC	CASSPPGGETQYF
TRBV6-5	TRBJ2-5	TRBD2	TGTGCCAGCAGTTACGGCCTAGCGGGAGTAGAGACCCAGTACTTC	CASSYGLAGVETQYF
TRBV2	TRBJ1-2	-	TGTGCCAGCACCCGGACGGCCGACCCGATGGACTATGGCTACACCTTC	CASTRTADPMDYGYTF
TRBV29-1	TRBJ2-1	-	TGCAGCGTTTGTCGCCGCTCCTACAATGAGCAGTTCTTC	CSVCRRSYNEQFF
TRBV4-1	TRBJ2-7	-	TGCGCCAGCAGCCAAGTCGGCGGCCCCGCGGGGTCATACGAGCAGTACTTC	CASSQVGGPAGSYEQYF
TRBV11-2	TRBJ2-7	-	TGTGCCAGCAGCTTAGAAGGAGACTACGAGCAGTACTTC	CASSLEGDYEQYF
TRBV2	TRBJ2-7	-	TGTGCCAATACCGGACAGTTAAACACCTACGAGCAGTACTTC	CANTGQLNTYEQYF
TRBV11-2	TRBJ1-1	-	TGTGCCAGCAGCCCAAGAGCAAACACTGAAGCTTTCTTT	CASSPRANTEAFF